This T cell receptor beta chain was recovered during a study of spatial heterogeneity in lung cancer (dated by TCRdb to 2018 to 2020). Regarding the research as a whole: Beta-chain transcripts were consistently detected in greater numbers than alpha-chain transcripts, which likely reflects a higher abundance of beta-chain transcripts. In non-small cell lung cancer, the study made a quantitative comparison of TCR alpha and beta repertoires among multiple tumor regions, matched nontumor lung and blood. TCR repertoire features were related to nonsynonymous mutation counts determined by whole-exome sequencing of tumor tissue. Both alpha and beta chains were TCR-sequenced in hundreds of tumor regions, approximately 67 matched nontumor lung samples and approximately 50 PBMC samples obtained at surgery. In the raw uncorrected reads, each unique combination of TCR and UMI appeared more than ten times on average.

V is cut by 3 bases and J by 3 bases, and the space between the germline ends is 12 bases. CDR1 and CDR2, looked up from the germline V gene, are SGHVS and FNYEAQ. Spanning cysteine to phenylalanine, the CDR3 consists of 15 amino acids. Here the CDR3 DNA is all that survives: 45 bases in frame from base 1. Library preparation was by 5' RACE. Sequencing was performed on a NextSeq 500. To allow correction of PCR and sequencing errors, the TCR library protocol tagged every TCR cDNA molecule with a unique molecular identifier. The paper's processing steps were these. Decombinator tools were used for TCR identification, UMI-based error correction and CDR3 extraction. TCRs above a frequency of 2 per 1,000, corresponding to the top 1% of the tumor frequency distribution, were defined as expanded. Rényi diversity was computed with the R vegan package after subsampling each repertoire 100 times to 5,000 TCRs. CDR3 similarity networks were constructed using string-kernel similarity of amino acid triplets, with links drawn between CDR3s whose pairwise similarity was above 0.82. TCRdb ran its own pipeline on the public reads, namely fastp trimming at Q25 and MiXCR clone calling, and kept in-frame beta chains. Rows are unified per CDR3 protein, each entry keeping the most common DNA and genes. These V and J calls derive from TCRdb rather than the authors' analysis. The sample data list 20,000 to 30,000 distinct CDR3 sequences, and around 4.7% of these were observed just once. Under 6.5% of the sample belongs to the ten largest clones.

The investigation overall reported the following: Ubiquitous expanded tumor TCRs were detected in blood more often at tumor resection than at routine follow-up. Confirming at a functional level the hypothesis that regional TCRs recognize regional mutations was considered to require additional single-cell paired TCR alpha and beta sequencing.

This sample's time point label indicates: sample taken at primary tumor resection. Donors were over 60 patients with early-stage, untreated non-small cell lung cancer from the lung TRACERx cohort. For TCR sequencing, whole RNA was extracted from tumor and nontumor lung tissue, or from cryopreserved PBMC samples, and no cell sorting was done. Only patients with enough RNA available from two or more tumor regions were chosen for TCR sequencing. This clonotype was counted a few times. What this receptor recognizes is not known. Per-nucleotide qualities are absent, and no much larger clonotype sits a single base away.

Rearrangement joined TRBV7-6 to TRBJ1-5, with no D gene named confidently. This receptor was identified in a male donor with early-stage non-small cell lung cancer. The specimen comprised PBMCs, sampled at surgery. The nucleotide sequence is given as TGTGCCAGCAGCTTTTCAGCTGGGTCCAATCAGCCCCAGCATTTT. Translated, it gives CASSFSAGSNQPQHF.